This T cell receptor (beta chain) was observed in a study of blood T cell repertoires in COVID-19. Study-level information: Both acute and convalescent COVID-19 samples were obtained from the United States, Italy and Spain. Sources were T cells, B-cell-depleted T cells, or PBMCs; the material itself was cDNA or gDNA.

Original data processing: Reference gene primer amplification gave estimated nucleated cell counts. Profiling relied on immunoSEQ multiplex PCR, and the TCRdb table lists in-frame clones only, not all of them. That table supplies the V and J calls and clone size; D and trimming were determined from the DNA. The sample shows 70,000 to 90,000 clones, 75% to 90% of them seen only once. CDR1 is ENHRY and CDR2 is SYGVKD in the germline V gene. After removal of 2 bases from V and 5 bases from J, the junction contained 6 bases not matched to a gene. This CDR3 comprises 14 residues. The source of this sequence is a human donor in a cohort sampled during active COVID-19. V gene TRBV10-3 combines with J gene TRBJ2-7, with 7 bases lining up with TRBD2. Sequenced material: peripheral blood. This chain's CDR3 is CAISERGDADEQYF. CDR3 nucleotides: TGTGCCATCAGTGAGCGGGGGGATGCGGACGAGCAGTACTTC.